The 2 T cell receptor beta chains below come from one sample, sequenced in a study of radiotherapy plus CTLA-4 blockade in lung cancer. Profiling relied on immunoSEQ multiplex PCR, and the TCRdb table lists in-frame clones only, not all of them. The sample carries 62,000 or so clones, 70% to 80% recorded once. Sequences were derived from peripheral blood, sampled from a patient treated with radiotherapy plus ipilimumab. The origin of the receptors is a human donor with non-small cell lung cancer who had a complete response to radiotherapy plus ipilimumab.

The chain joins TRBV13 to TRBJ2-1, with TRBD1 matching over 8 bases. Trimming removed 5 bases from V and 4 bases from J; junction bases left unmatched: 7. The germline gives CDR1 PRHDT, CDR2 FYEKMQ (reference sequence). This CDR3 is 15 amino acids long. CDR3: CASSPSGQVYNEQFF. CDR3 nucleotide sequence: TGTGCCAGCAGCCCCTCGGGACAGGTATACAATGAGCAGTTCTTC. Complete variable domain (other parts from reference TRBV13 and TRBJ2-1): AAGVIQSPRHLIKEKRETATLKCYPIPRHDTVYWYQQGPGQDPQFLISFYEKMQSDKGSIPDRFSAQQFSDYHSELNMSSLELGDSALYFCASSPSGQVYNEQFFGPGTRLTVL.

The chain carries TRBV27 and TRBJ2-2; 7 positions match TRBD1. V shed 1 base, J shed 0 bases, and the junction held 14 bases outside the gene matches. This CDR3 has 20 amino acids. Per germline, CDR1 MNHEY and CDR2 SMNVEV (reference sequence). CDR3 coding DNA: TGTGCCAGCAGTTTATTGTCCGTCCGGACAGGAACTACGAACACCGGGGAGCTGTTTTTT. It specifies CASSLLSVRTGTTNTGELFF.